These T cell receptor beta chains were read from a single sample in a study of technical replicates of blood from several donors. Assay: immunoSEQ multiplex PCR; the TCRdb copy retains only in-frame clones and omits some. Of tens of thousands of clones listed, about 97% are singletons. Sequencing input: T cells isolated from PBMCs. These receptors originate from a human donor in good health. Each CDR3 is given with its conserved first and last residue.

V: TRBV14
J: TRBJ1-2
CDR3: CASSQASQDYYTF

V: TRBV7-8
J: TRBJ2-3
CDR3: CASSLASGRAFGTQYF

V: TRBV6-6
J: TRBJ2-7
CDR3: CASSHDSGSVREQYF

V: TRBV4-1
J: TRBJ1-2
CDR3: CASSQEAAWGYTF

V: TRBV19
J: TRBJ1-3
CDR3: CASNTGSTGNTIYF

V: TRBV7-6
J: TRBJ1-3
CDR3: CASSQGYSSGNTIYF

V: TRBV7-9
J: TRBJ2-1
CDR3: CASSPRLAGGNVGGEQFF

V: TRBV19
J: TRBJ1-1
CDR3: CASSMYGRAEAFF

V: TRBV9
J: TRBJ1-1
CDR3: CASSTGSHTEAFF

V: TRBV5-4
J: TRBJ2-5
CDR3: CASSWTGEGETQYF

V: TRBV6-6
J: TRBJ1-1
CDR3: CASSQGVTEAFF

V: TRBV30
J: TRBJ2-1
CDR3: CAWKQASYNEQFF

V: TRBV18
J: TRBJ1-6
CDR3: CASSPEVPRVSPLHF

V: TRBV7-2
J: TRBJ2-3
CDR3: CASSTGTSGSVSDTQYF

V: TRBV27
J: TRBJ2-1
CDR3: CASSLQAERGPYSEQFF

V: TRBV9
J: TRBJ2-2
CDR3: CASSPNTGELFF